What follows describes a single T cell receptor beta chain. The clone's antigen remains unknown. Qualities for individual bases were not recorded, and no much larger clone is one base off. Interpreted using the paper, the time point label stands for: about 28 days (+/-7) after the second vaccine dose. AZD1222 recipients whose second dose came at about 4 weeks and those whose second dose came at about 12 weeks were combined into one group, since spike-specific TCR depth and breadth did not differ between the two schedules. Vaccinee samples came from UK trials COV001 and COV002, including a single-blind randomized controlled phase 2/3 trial of AZD1222 (ChAdOx1 nCoV-19) in healthy adults. For TCRbeta chain sequencing, PBMC samples from trial participants were taken at day 0 and at day 28 after the second dose. This entry belongs to a study of T cell responses to AZD1222 COVID-19 vaccine (dated by TCRdb to the early 2020s). Some background on the complete study: TCR sequencing was performed for 230 to 250 trial participants, of whom some 200 were given two doses of AZD1222 and around 25 were given two doses of MenACWY control vaccine. Trial participants were enrolled by age into subgroups of 18-55, 56-69 and 70-plus years, and around 150, 29 and 61 TCR-sequenced participants, respectively, were included in these subgroups. Study-wide findings and limitations: Participants were mostly white British and included more females than males, and it was suggested by the authors that clonal diversity may have been underestimated. In the small 56-69-year group, the increase in depth fell short of significance, most likely because of low power. Reportedly, close to half of the unique spike-specific TCRs recognized epitopes lying outside the regions that are mutated in the B.1.351 and B.1.1.7 variants. Conclusions about previously exposed vaccinees were limited because only six AZD1222 recipients were SARS-CoV-2 seropositive at baseline. CD4 TCRs associated with the vaccine covered the entire spike protein, and the dominant responses were in regions 160-218 and 743-854. Because no day 14 peak-response samples were available, the repertoires could be characterized only after the peak T cell response. A significant rise in spike-specific TCR breadth and depth was observed after two AZD1222 doses relative to day 0 and relative to MenACWY recipients.

The CDR3 regions of human TCRbeta chains were analyzed by immunosequencing. As for the original processing: TCRs in the repertoires were compared against a reference library of SARS-CoV-2-specific TCRs that had been generated with the MIRA antigen-specificity platform. Breadth was defined as the fraction of unique TCRs that were SARS-CoV-2-associated. Depth was defined as the fraction of total T cells that were SARS-CoV-2-associated. Each spike-specific TCR was assigned to its reactive spike region and to a CD4 or CD8 class using the MIRA data. Log10-transformed breadth and depth values were compared by one-way ANOVA with Sidak's multiple comparisons tests. In its TCRdb copy, this immuneACCESS table keeps in-frame sequences only and misses some clones. Where compared with another copy, unresolved V genes explain less than half of these, and the others have no known cause. The D gene and trimming were derived from the DNA, and the V and J assignments and clone size from that table. Recorded for this sample are around 45,000 clones; 90% of them occurred a single time. Roughly 35% of the sample is taken by the ten largest.

Spanning cysteine to phenylalanine, the CDR3 consists of 16 amino acids. Just CDR3 DNA is preserved here, 48 bases in frame from base 1. From a lookup of the germline V gene, CDR1 and CDR2 are SGHAT and FQNNGV. V is pruned by 1 base and J by 0 bases, leaving 5 bases of the junction without a gene match. The receptor chain draws on TRBV11-2 and TRBJ1-1; 7 middle bases align to TRBD1. The origin of this receptor is an adult who received the AZD1222 COVID-19 vaccine. The sample consisted of peripheral blood, taken 28 days after the second AZD1222 dose. Read as DNA, the sequence is TGTGCCAGCAGCTTAGTTGGAGGGGGCATGAACACTGAAGCTTTCTTT. Translated, it reads CASSLVGGGMNTEAFF.